Listed below are T cell receptor beta chains from one sample, sequenced in a study of T cells in Graves' hyperthyroidism and ophthalmopathy. TCRdb re-derived calls from the multiplex PCR reads in MiXCR, one entry per CDR3 protein. The repertoire holds fewer than 250,000 distinct CDR3 sequences, with under 20% as singletons. The sequenced material came from blood. The source of these receptors is a man in his forties or fifties with Graves' hyperthyroidism. CDR3s include the opening cysteine and the closing phenylalanine or tryptophan. D genes are given only for firm matches. Size tells how often a clone was seen (once, few, many) or the class of an expanded clone, and some rows leave it out.

>12|few|TRBV29-1|-|TRBJ2-3
CSVQVSTDTQYF
TGCAGCGTCCAAGTCAGCACAGATACGCAGTATTTT
>12|many|TRBV2|-|TRBJ1-1
CASRYGDTEAFF
TGTGCCAGCAGGTACGGGGATACTGAAGCTTTCTTT
>14|-|TRBV6-1|-|TRBJ2-5
CASSDPQRGKTQYF
TGTGCCAGCAGTGACCCCCAGAGAGGGAAGACCCAGTACTTC
>14|many|TRBV3-1|TRBD1|TRBJ1-6
CASSSMTGNSPLHF
TGTGCCAGCAGCTCGATGACAGGGAATTCACCCCTCCACTTT
>18|many|TRBV12-3/TRBV12-4|TRBD1|TRBJ1-1
CASSPSNRGLHMNTEAFF
TGTGCCAGCAGTCCGTCGAACAGGGGACTTCACATGAACACTGAAGCTTTCTTT
>13|-|TRBV18|-|TRBJ1-5
CASSPGIHQPQHF
TGTGCCAGCTCACCAGGGATCCATCAGCCCCAGCATTTT
>14|few|TRBV28|-|TRBJ1-4
CASSSGTLVEKLFF
TGTGCCAGCAGTTCAGGGACACTGGTGGAGAAACTGTTTTTT
>14|-|TRBV18|TRBD1|TRBJ1-4
CASSGNRGNEKLFF
TGTGCCAGCTCCGGGAACAGGGGGAATGAAAAACTGTTTTTT
>14|many|TRBV2|TRBD1|TRBJ1-2
CASSYTRDSYGYTF
TGTGCCAGCAGTTACACCCGGGACAGCTATGGCTACACCTTC
>16|once|TRBV6-1|-|TRBJ1-6
CASRRQPHSYNSPLHF
TGTGCCAGCCGGAGACAGCCTCACTCCTATAATTCACCCCTCCACTTT
>15|many|TRBV11-3|-|TRBJ2-5
CASSPRGQGDETQYF
TGTGCCAGCAGCCCAAGAGGGCAGGGAGACGAGACCCAGTACTTC
>16|-|TRBV5-1|-|TRBJ2-1
CANSKVPGLEYNEQFF
TGCGCCAACAGTAAAGTTCCGGGACTGGAGTACAATGAGCAGTTCTTC
>15|many|TRBV4-1|TRBD1|TRBJ2-5
CASSQGTGGIETQYF
TGCGCCAGCAGCCAAGGGACAGGGGGAATAGAGACCCAGTACTTC
>14|many|TRBV3-1|-|TRBJ2-6
CASSPNSGANVLTF
TGTGCCAGCAGCCCAAACTCTGGGGCCAACGTCCTGACTTTC
>16|-|TRBV27|TRBD1|TRBJ2-1
CASSAQLGTGFNEQFF
TGTGCCAGCAGCGCTCAGCTAGGGACAGGGTTCAATGAGCAGTTCTTC
>13|few|TRBV20-1|TRBD1|TRBJ2-7
CSARTGGSGEQYF
TGCAGTGCGAGGACAGGGGGCTCGGGGGAGCAGTACTTC
>12|few|TRBV11-2|-|TRBJ1-1
CASSHQSGEAFF
TGTGCCAGCAGCCACCAAAGTGGTGAAGCTTTCTTT
>15|many|TRBV11-3|TRBD2|TRBJ2-1
CASSPLAGVDNEQFF
TGTGCCAGCAGCCCACTAGCGGGAGTCGACAATGAGCAGTTCTTC
>16|many|TRBV11-2|-|TRBJ2-5
CASSPVSGPASKTQYF
TGTGCCAGCAGTCCGGTCTCGGGGCCAGCCTCTAAGACCCAGTACTTC
>15|-|TRBV6-2/TRBV6-3|TRBD1|TRBJ1-4
CANSALPTGNGKLFF
TGTGCCAACAGTGCCCTACCGACAGGGAACGGAAAACTGTTTTTT
>16|-|TRBV5-1|TRBD1|TRBJ1-2
CASSPNYSRDRIGYTF
TGCGCCAGCAGCCCGAACTACTCCCGGGACAGGATTGGCTACACCTTC
>12|many|TRBV28|-|TRBJ2-7
CASSKGTYEQYF
TGTGCCAGCAGTAAAGGAACCTACGAGCAGTACTTC
>17|-|TRBV5-1|-|TRBJ2-5
CASSWGLLRTTQETQYF
TGCGCCAGCAGCTGGGGTCTACTACGGACTACCCAAGAGACCCAGTACTTC
>16|many|TRBV5-1|-|TRBJ2-1
CASSLAAIGGYNEQFF
TGCGCCAGCAGCTTGGCCGCAATAGGGGGCTACAATGAGCAGTTCTTC
>12|-|TRBV19|-|TRBJ2-5
CATGTYRETQYF
TGTGCCACCGGGACTTACCGGGAGACCCAGTACTTC
>14|many|TRBV2|-|TRBJ2-7
CASSEGQDSYEQYF
TGTGCCAGCAGTGAAGGACAGGACTCCTACGAGCAGTACTTC
>15|many|TRBV24-1|TRBD1|TRBJ2-1
CTTSGPGTGRNEQFF
TGTACCACCAGTGGGCCCGGGACAGGGCGGAATGAGCAGTTCTTC